The 5 T cell receptor beta chains listed next were all sequenced from one sample in a study of blood T cell repertoires in COVID-19. The data were produced by immunoSEQ multiplex PCR, yet TCRdb's version contains in-frame clones alone and is incomplete. The sample records about 150,000 clones, about 90% being singletons. The sequenced sample was peripheral blood. The receptors originated from a man over 45 with acute or convalescent COVID-19.

The chain uses TRBV18 and TRBJ1-5; D is ambiguous. The CDR3 covers 14 residues. V was pared by 0 bases and J by 6 bases, with 9 bases between. Germline V gives CDR1 KGHSH, CDR2 LQKENI. The CDR3 DNA follows: TGTGCCAGCTCACCACCAGGGAGAGGTCAGCCCCAGCATTTT. Its translation is CASSPPGRGQPQHF.

This chain links TRBV5-1 with TRBJ1-3, with 8 bases identical to TRBD1. The CDR3 runs 17 residues. Per the germline V gene, CDR1 is SGHRS and CDR2 is YFSETQ. V shed 0 bases and J 4 bases; nucleotides not matched to a gene: 9. CDR3 residues: CASSLEPGGTLGNTIYF. Written as DNA, the CDR3 is TGCGCCAGCAGCTTGGAGCCAGGGGGCACACTCGGAAACACCATATATTTT.

The chain joins TRBV4-2 to TRBJ2-7, with D perhaps TRBD2 (5 bases). Germline assignment: CDR1 LGHNA and CDR2 YNFKEQ. The V end lost 0 bases, the J end lost 7 bases, and 19 bases lay between the germline ends. CDR3 length equals 16 residues. CDR3 loop: CASSQESGFPAGEQYF. The CDR3 DNA is TGTGCCAGCAGCCAAGAGAGCGGCTTCCCCGCTGGGGAGCAGTACTTC.

The J gene is TRBJ1-2, the V gene TRBV7-9, with D perhaps matching TRBD1 (5 bases). Trimming left V 1 base short and J 2 bases short, with 14 bases between. This CDR3 has 16 residues. Germline CDR1 SEHNR, CDR2 FQNEAQ (reference sequence). The chain's CDR3 is CASSLGRTSDNYGYTF. CDR3 nucleotide sequence: TGTGCCAGCAGCTTAGGTCGGACATCCGACAACTATGGCTACACCTTC.

The chain recombines TRBV15 with TRBJ2-1; D gene ambiguous. The CDR3 runs 14 residues. CDR1 and CDR2 (germline): LNHNV, YYDKDF (reference sequence). V lost 3 bases to trimming and J lost 8 bases, with 14 bases between them. CDR3 residues: CATSRTDKNDEQFF. CDR3 nucleotide sequence: TGTGCCACCAGCAGGACCGACAAGAACGATGAGCAGTTCTTC.